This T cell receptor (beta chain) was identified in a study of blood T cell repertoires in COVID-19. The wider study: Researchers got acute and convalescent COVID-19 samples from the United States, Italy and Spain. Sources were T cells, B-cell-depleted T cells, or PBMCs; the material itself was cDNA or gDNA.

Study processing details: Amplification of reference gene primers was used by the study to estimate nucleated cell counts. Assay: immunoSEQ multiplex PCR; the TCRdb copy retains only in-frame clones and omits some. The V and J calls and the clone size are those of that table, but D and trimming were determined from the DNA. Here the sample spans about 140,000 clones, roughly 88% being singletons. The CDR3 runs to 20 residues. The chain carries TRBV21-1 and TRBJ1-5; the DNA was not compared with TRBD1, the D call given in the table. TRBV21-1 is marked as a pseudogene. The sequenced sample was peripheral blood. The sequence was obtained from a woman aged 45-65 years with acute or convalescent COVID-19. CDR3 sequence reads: CASSKGGDRGYEPSNQPQHF. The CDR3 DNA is TGTGCCAGCAGCAAAGGGGGGGACAGGGGCTACGAGCCTAGCAATCAGCCCCAGCATTTT.